Listed here are 8 T cell receptor beta chains from one sample, sequenced in a study of blood T cell repertoires in COVID-19. The protocol was immunoSEQ multiplex PCR, while the TCRdb copy is restricted to in-frame clones and leaves out a portion. In the table there are approximately 230,000 clones, nearly 90% of which are singletons. Material: peripheral blood. All receptors come from a man aged 18-30 years with active or convalescent COVID-19.

The chain has TRBV5-1 and TRBJ1-1, with 7 bases identical to TRBD1. V trimming: 4 bases; J trimming: 5 bases; junction bases outside the gene matches: 5. Looked up from germline, CDR1 is SGHRS and CDR2 is YFSETQ. The CDR3 spans 13 residues. CDR3 nucleotides: TGCGCCAGCAGCGACAGGGTAGGGACTGAAGCTTTCTTT. This sequence encodes CASSDRVGTEAFF.

The CDR3 spells CSVRGPRVNTEAFF. The CDR3 DNA reads as TGCAGCGTTAGGGGGCCAAGGGTAAACACTGAAGCTTTCTTT. The rearrangement links TRBV29-1 to TRBJ1-1, with 7 bases that match TRBD1. The CDR3 spans 14 residues. Losses at the gene ends were 5 bases for V and 2 bases for J; bases not matched to a gene: 8. The germline CDR1 and CDR2 sequences are SQVTM and ANQGSEA.

The rearrangement links TRBV5-1 to TRBJ2-1; D is perhaps TRBD2 (5 bases). Germline CDR1 SGHRS, CDR2 YFSETQ. Trimming left V 5 bases short and J 0 bases short, with 12 bases between. CDR3 length: 15 residues. CDR3 DNA sequence: TGCGCCAGCAGTCCCGGGAAGAGCTCCTACAATGAGCAGTTCTTC. Protein: CASSPGKSSYNEQFF. The variable domain in full, completed from reference TRBV5-1 and TRBJ2-1, reads KAGVTQTPRYLIKTRGQQVTLSCSPISGHRSVSWYQQTPGQGLQFLFEYFSETQRNKGNFPGRFSGRQFSNSRSEMNVSTLELGDSALYLCASSPGKSSYNEQFFGPGTRLTVL.

J is TRBJ2-1 and V is TRBV18, with 8 bases identical to TRBD1. This CDR3 contains 14 residues. CDR1 KGHSH and CDR2 LQKENI come from the germline V gene. Unmatched junction bases numbered 6, after V lost 3 bases and J lost 8 bases. The CDR3 is CASSPETGEDEQFF. Written as DNA, the CDR3 is TGTGCCAGCTCACCTGAGACAGGGGAGGATGAGCAGTTCTTC.

V gene TRBV9 combines with J gene TRBJ2-7; TRBD2 is a possible D gene (7 bases). Germline V lookup: CDR1 SGDLS, CDR2 YYNGEE. V was pared by 0 bases and J by 0 bases, with 10 bases between. CDR3 size: 15 residues. The CDR3 nucleotides are TGTGCCAGCAGCGTAGGCGGGGGCCGCTCCTACGAGCAGTACTTC. It yields the protein CASSVGGGRSYEQYF.

The V gene is TRBV7-3, the J gene TRBJ2-5; 11 nucleotides line up with TRBD2. Germline V gene sequence: CDR1 SGHTA, CDR2 FQGTGA. The CDR3 is 16 amino acids. Germline trimming cut 2 bases from V and 3 bases from J; bases unmatched to any gene: 5. The CDR3 region is CASSLVGTSGEETQYF. For the CDR3, the DNA is TGTGCCAGCAGCTTAGTAGGGACTAGCGGAGAAGAGACCCAGTACTTC.

The chain has TRBV19 and TRBJ2-7, with 8 bases aligning to TRBD1. Germline CDR1 and CDR2: LNHDA and SQIVND (reference sequence). V lost 3 bases to trimming and J lost 3 bases; unmatched junction nucleotides: 4. The CDR3 is made up of 14 amino acids. CDR3 DNA: TGTGCCAGTAGTATCCGGGACAGGTACTACGAGCAGTACTTC. It codes for CASSIRDRYYEQYF.

The V and J genes are TRBV6-5 and TRBJ2-7; 7 bases line up with TRBD1. Germline-derived CDR1 and CDR2 are MNHEY and SVGAGI. The CDR3 loop spans 15 amino acids. V shed 3 bases and J 5 bases; nucleotides not matched to a gene: 10. CDR3 in amino acids: CASSYYRGGQNEQYF. In DNA, the CDR3 is TGTGCCAGCAGTTATTACAGGGGTGGTCAGAACGAGCAGTACTTC.